A single sample is the source of the 28 T cell receptor beta chains below, sequenced in a study of identical twins. From the 5' RACE reads, TCRdb called clonotypes with MiXCR, one entry per CDR3 protein. The data contain about 890,000 distinct CDR3 sequences, 12% of them singletons. These same data were also listed under a study on yellow fever vaccine responses in identical twins.

What was sequenced was PBMCs. Receptor source: a woman younger than 30 in good health.

The CDR3 bases are TGTGCCATCAGTGACCTACTAGCCTATGAGCAGTTCTTC. Translated, it gives CAISDLLAYEQFF. The chain carries TRBV10-3 and TRBJ2-1; D perhaps matches TRBD2 (6 bases). The CDR3 sequence is 13 residues long. The germline gives CDR1 ENHRY, CDR2 SYGVKD. Trimming shortened V by 3 bases and J by 8 bases, and 11 bases separated the two germline ends.

This clonotype occurred a few times. The rearrangement links TRBV12-3 or TRBV12-4 to TRBJ1-6; 8 nucleotides agree with TRBD1. This CDR3 region has 15 residues. V shed 2 bases and J 9 bases; nucleotides not matched to a gene: 6. In DNA, the CDR3 is TGTGCCAGCAGTTTAATCGCAGGGGGCTTTTCACCCCTCCACTTT. Protein product: CASSLIAGGFSPLHF.

This clonotype was found a few times. CDR3 protein: CASSPLGAGRMNTEAFF. CDR3 sequence (DNA): TGTGCCAGCAGCCCCTTGGGGGCAGGGCGCATGAACACTGAAGCTTTCTTT. The chain links TRBV7-2 to TRBJ1-1, with D possibly TRBD1 on 6 matching bases. Trimming cost V 5 bases and J 0 bases, with 19 bases left between them. CDR3 size: 17 residues. Germline lookup yields CDR1 SGHTA and CDR2 FQGNSA.

This clonotype showed up just a few times. V and J are TRBV6-1 and TRBJ2-1; 9 positions match TRBD2. In germline, CDR1 is MNHNS, CDR2 SASEGT. J gave up 4 bases and V 1 base, and 8 bases lay outside the gene matches. The CDR3 consists of 17 residues. The CDR3 region has the DNA TGTGCCAGCAGTGAAGTCGGCGGGGGGGCCGGGTACAATGAGCAGTTCTTC. Protein: CASSEVGGGAGYNEQFF.

This clonotype has at least ten counts. The gene calls are TRBV5-1 and TRBJ1-2; unclear D gene. The CDR3 is 14 amino acids. CDR1 and CDR2 (germline): SGHRS, YFSETQ. The ends were cut back, 4 bases at V and 6 bases at J, with 16 bases in the middle. CDR3 residues: CASSAQIPRDGYTF. As DNA, the CDR3 is TGCGCCAGCAGCGCACAGATACCGAGGGATGGCTACACCTTC.

The gene calls are TRBV3-1 and TRBJ2-4, with D perhaps being TRBD1 or TRBD2 (5 bases each). The germline V gene encodes CDR1 LGHDT and CDR2 YNNKEL (reference sequence). The V gene lost 4 bases and the J gene lost 8 bases, with 15 bases spanning the gap. This CDR3 spans 14 amino acids. CDR3 loop: CASSRRGAVDIQYF. Written as DNA, the CDR3 is TGTGCCAGCAGCCGGCGAGGGGCTGTGGACATTCAGTACTTC.

This clonotype showed up just a few times. The chain carries TRBV12-3 or TRBV12-4 and TRBJ2-7, with 7 bases that match TRBD2. The CDR3 is 15 amino acids. J was trimmed by 1 base and V by 4 bases; bases with no gene match: 7. CDR3 coding DNA: TGTGCCAGCAGTTCCGCCCTAGCGGCATCCTACGAGCAGTACTTC. Its protein is CASSSALAASYEQYF.

There are a few counts of this clonotype. J is TRBJ2-1 and V is TRBV20-1, with TRBD2 matching 11 bases. The V gene end was trimmed by 5 bases and the J gene end by 10 bases; junction bases not matched to a gene: 25. CDR1 is DFQATT, CDR2 SNEGSKA, per germline (reference sequence). The CDR3 sequence is 19 residues long. For the CDR3, the DNA is TGCAGTGCTTATGACTATCCACTAGCGGGGGCCCCGGGGAATTTGGAGCAGTTCTTC. As protein: CSAYDYPLAGAPGNLEQFF.

This clonotype appeared many times. V is TRBV20-1 and J is TRBJ2-7, with TRBD1 matching over 8 bases. Looked up from germline, CDR1 is DFQATT and CDR2 is SNEGSKA (reference sequence). The CDR3 runs to 11 residues. After removal of 5 bases from V and 4 bases from J, the junction contained 1 base not matched to a gene. In nucleotides, the CDR3 is TGCAGTGCTGGACAGGGATACGAGCAGTACGTC. Protein sequence: CSAGQGYEQYV.

This clonotype came up a few times. The genes are TRBV7-2 and TRBJ2-1; D possibly corresponds to TRBD2 (6 bases). Trimming left V 2 bases short and J 8 bases short, with 13 bases between. This CDR3 is 14 amino acids long. Germline V gives CDR1 SGHTA, CDR2 FQGNSA. This chain's CDR3 is CASSLRESGHEQFF. The CDR3 coding sequence is TGTGCCAGCAGCTTACGGGAGAGTGGGCATGAGCAGTTCTTC.

This clonotype was found a few times. The V and J genes are TRBV12-3 or TRBV12-4 and TRBJ2-7, with 9 bases fitting TRBD2. The CDR3 sequence is 16 residues long. J was trimmed by 7 bases and V by 6 bases; bases with no gene match: 16. CDR3 DNA: TGTGCCAGCAGCCGGGGGTTGTCTAGCGGGATGAGGGAGCAGTACTTC. Protein sequence: CASSRGLSSGMREQYF.

J is TRBJ2-1 and V is TRBV29-1, with 9 positions matching TRBD1. The CDR3 is 13 residues long. CDR1 and CDR2 (germline): SQVTM, ANQGSEA. Germline trimming cut 8 bases from V and 6 bases from J; bases unmatched to any gene: 8. The CDR3 region has the DNA TGCAGCTCCCGAGGGACAGGGATCAATGAGCAGTTCTTC. It codes for CSSRGTGINEQFF.

This chain connects TRBV5-1 to TRBJ2-3; no definite D call. Germline loops: CDR1 SGHRS, CDR2 YFSETQ. The CDR3 totals 18 residues. V was pared by 0 bases and J by 4 bases, with 21 bases between. The CDR3 DNA reads TGCGCCAGCAGCTTGGGTGTGATAGGCGGACGTTACCCAGATACGCAGTATTTT. Its protein is CASSLGVIGGRYPDTQYF.

This clonotype was counted between two and nine times. The genes are TRBV11-2 and TRBJ2-1, with D maybe TRBD1 (6 bases). Germline loops: CDR1 SGHAT, CDR2 FQNNGV. The CDR3 runs to 17 residues. The V gene lost 4 bases and the J gene lost 0 bases, with 16 bases spanning the gap. The CDR3 reads CASSSARGQSSYNEQFF. CDR3 sequence (DNA): TGTGCCAGCAGCTCCGCCCGAGGACAGAGCTCCTACAATGAGCAGTTCTTC.

The chain joins TRBV4-1 to TRBJ2-1, with TRBD2 matching over 8 bases. Germline V gene data show CDR1 as MGHRA and CDR2 as YSYEKL. The junction had 8 bases not matched to a gene; V was cut back by 1 base and J by 6 bases. This CDR3 comprises 16 residues. The CDR3 here is CASSQVTGTSRNEQFF. The CDR3 nucleotides read TGCGCCAGCAGCCAAGTTACCGGGACTAGTCGCAATGAGCAGTTCTTC.

This chain uses TRBV20-1 with TRBJ2-3, with 10 bases that match TRBD2. Germline CDR1 and CDR2: DFQATT and SNEGSKA (reference sequence). This CDR3 has 14 amino acids. J was trimmed by 6 bases and V by 4 bases; bases with no gene match: 7. CDR3 DNA: TGCAGTGCTAAAGCGGGAGGGCCTTGGGATACGCAGTATTTT. This codes for CSAKAGGPWDTQYF.

The V and J genes are TRBV12-3 or TRBV12-4 and TRBJ1-3; no reliable D call. V was clipped by 6 bases and J by 0 bases, with 12 bases between them. The CDR3 is 15 amino acids. DNA for the CDR3: TGTGCCAGCAGCAACGGGTGGGACTCTGGAAACACCATATATTTT. It is translated as CASSNGWDSGNTIYF.

The V gene is TRBV15, the J gene TRBJ2-5, with a possible D match to TRBD1 (6 bases). The CDR3 is 17 amino acids. Germline V gives CDR1 LNHNV, CDR2 YYDKDF (reference sequence). Deletions cut 0 bases from V and 2 bases from J, with 16 bases between. CDR3 region: CATSRDLGGSLQETQYF. The CDR3 nucleotides are TGTGCCACCAGCAGAGATCTTGGGGGCTCCTTACAAGAGACCCAGTACTTC.

V usage is TRBV12-3 or TRBV12-4 and J usage is TRBJ2-7; 9 bases fit TRBD2. The CDR3 totals 21 residues. The V segment lost 3 bases and the J segment 2 bases; nucleotides outside the gene matches: 23. The CDR3 region has the DNA TGTGCCAGCAGTTTTATCAAAACTCAATTTAGCGGGAGAGGAACCCCCTACGAGCAGTACTTC. This encodes CASSFIKTQFSGRGTPYEQYF.

This clonotype came up many times. The chain combines TRBV4-1 with TRBJ2-1; perhaps TRBD2 as D (5 bases). The CDR3 consists of 15 residues. V was shortened by 4 bases and J by 2 bases, with 12 bases between the two germline ends. From germline, CDR1 is MGHRA and CDR2 YSYEKL. The CDR3: CASSPREGTYNEQFF. CDR3 coding DNA: TGCGCCAGCAGCCCCCGGGAAGGGACCTACAATGAGCAGTTCTTC.

This chain links TRBV2 with TRBJ2-1; 8 bases match TRBD2. This CDR3 has 18 amino acids. Germline lookup yields CDR1 SNHLY and CDR2 FYNNEI. Trimming took 2 bases from V and 4 from J; bases not matched to a gene: 13. The CDR3 DNA reads TGTGCCAGCAGTGAATGGGGAGGGCTAGCGGGCACTTACAATGAGCAGTTCTTC. Its protein is CASSEWGGLAGTYNEQFF.

CDR3 sequence reads: CSASGGLVDIQYF. The CDR3 DNA reads as TGCAGTGCTAGTGGGGGTCTTGTGGACATTCAGTACTTC. V gene TRBV20-1 combines with J gene TRBJ2-4; D possibly uses TRBD1 or TRBD2 (5 bases each). Per germline, CDR1 DFQATT and CDR2 SNEGSKA (reference sequence). The V end was cut by 3 bases, the J end by 8 bases, with 14 bases between. The CDR3 is made up of 13 amino acids.

A word on this clonotype: Relative to the germline gene, one junction end is altered; a read error may explain this. The chain links TRBV20-1 to TRBJ2-7; no clear D gene. This CDR3 spans 12 amino acids. Germline-derived CDR1 and CDR2 are DFQATT and SNEGSKA (reference sequence). The CDR3 sequence is CSAREGTYKQYF. CDR3 coding DNA: TGCAGTGCTAGAGAGGGTACCTACAAGCAGTACTTC.

The CDR3 here is CASSYDVLGGYNSPLHF. The CDR3, as DNA: TGTGCCAGCAGTTACGATGTCCTTGGCGGCTATAATTCACCCCTCCACTTT. This sequence joins TRBV6-5 and TRBJ1-6; D unclear. The CDR3 loop spans 17 amino acids. Germline V gene data show CDR1 as MNHEY and CDR2 as SVGAGI. V was pared by 2 bases and J by 3 bases, with 14 bases between.

This clonotype was counted only a few times. The chain carries TRBV4-2 and TRBJ2-5; perhaps D is TRBD1 or TRBD2 (7 bases each). The germline CDR1 and CDR2 sequences are LGHNA and YNFKEQ. V was clipped by 2 bases and J by 5 bases, with 18 bases between them. The CDR3 runs to 16 residues. CDR3 bases: TGTGCCAGCAGCCAAACCCAGGGGGGGGCCCGGGAGACCCAGTACTTC. It yields the protein CASSQTQGGARETQYF.

This clonotype has at least ten counts. The rearrangement uses TRBV12-3 or TRBV12-4 and TRBJ2-7; D not certain. The CDR3 covers 11 residues. V gave up 8 bases and J gave up 2 bases, with 7 bases separating them. CDR3 protein: CASAIAYEQYF. In nucleotides, the CDR3 is TGTGCCAGCGCAATCGCCTACGAGCAGTACTTC.

The rearrangement links TRBV12-3 or TRBV12-4 to TRBJ2-1, with D tentatively TRBD2 (5 bases). V was pared by 6 bases and J by 1 base, with 13 bases between. There are 15 residues in the CDR3. The CDR3 sequence is CASSCDYPSYNEQFF. Here the CDR3 DNA reads TGTGCCAGCAGCTGCGACTATCCTTCCTACAATGAGCAGTTCTTC.

This clonotype was seen only a few times. The chain couples TRBV10-3 to TRBJ2-1; TRBD2 matches 16 bases. Per germline, CDR1 ENHRY and CDR2 SYGVKD. The junction had 11 bases not matched to a gene; V was cut back by 6 bases and J by 9 bases. There are 17 residues in the CDR3. CDR3 amino acids: CAISPAGTSGGASEQFF. The CDR3 DNA is TGTGCCATCAGCCCTGCCGGGACTAGCGGGGGGGCCAGTGAGCAGTTCTTC.